One sample yielded the 16 T cell receptor beta chains listed below, sequenced in a study of T cell responses to AZD1222 COVID-19 vaccine (dated by TCRdb to the early 2020s). Library prep was done by the immunoSEQ multiplex PCR assay. TCRdb carries this immuneACCESS record with in-frame sequences only. Its versions omit some clonotypes, under half of them owing to an unresolved V gene in the studies checked, with the rest unexplained. In all, the sample holds about 130,000 clones, and about 93% of those were seen once. Approximately 6.8% of the sample rests with the top ten. The time point label, read with the paper, signifies: about 28 days (+/-7) after the second vaccine dose. This sample comprised peripheral blood, obtained 28 days after the second AZD1222 dose. These receptors originate from an adult who received the AZD1222 COVID-19 vaccine.

This chain joins TRBV19 and TRBJ1-5; TRBD1 agrees at 9 bases. V shed 3 bases, J shed 3 bases, and the junction held 3 bases outside the gene matches. Germline CDR1 reads LNHDA; CDR2 reads SQIVND (reference sequence). CDR3 size: 15 residues. The DNA of the CDR3 is TGTGCCAGTAGTATTGGGGACAGGGCCAATCAGCCCCAGCATTTT. It translates to CASSIGDRANQPQHF.

This chain uses TRBV3-1 (or the pseudogene TRBV3-2) with TRBJ1-4, with a weak D call TRBD1 (6 bases). This CDR3 has 16 residues. The V end was cut by 0 bases, the J end by 8 bases, with 16 bases between. From germline, CDR1 is LGHDT and CDR2 YNNKEL (reference sequence). CDR3 amino acids: CASSQDRKGDREKLFF. The CDR3 coding sequence is TGTGCCAGCAGCCAAGATCGGAAGGGCGACAGGGAAAAACTGTTTTTT.

The chain uses TRBV30 and TRBJ1-6; no clear D gene. Germline V gene lookup returns CDR1 GTSNPN and CDR2 SVGIG (reference sequence). The CDR3 extends over 13 amino acids. The V gene lost 5 bases and the J gene lost 1 base, with 6 bases spanning the gap. This CDR3 is CAWAVSYNSPLHF. The DNA of the CDR3 is TGTGCCTGGGCTGTTTCCTATAATTCACCCCTCCACTTT. Looking up the rest from reference TRBV30 and TRBJ1-6 gives the full variable domain: SQTIHQWPATLVQPVGSPLSLECTVEGTSNPNLYWYRQAAGRGLQLLFYSVGIGQISSEVPQNLSASRPQDRQFILSSKKLLLSDSGFYLCAWAVSYNSPLHFGNGTRLTVT.

The chain recombines TRBV30 with TRBJ2-4; D call uncertain. Germline V gene lookup returns CDR1 GTSNPN and CDR2 SVGIG (reference sequence). Trimming left V 2 bases short and J 0 bases short, with 23 bases between. The CDR3 sequence is 19 residues long. The CDR3 region has the DNA TGTGCCTGGAGTTTTACCCCTCACAGAGAGAACTTAGCCAAAAACATTCAGTACTTC. Translation gives CAWSFTPHRENLAKNIQYF.

The V call is TRBV15, the J call TRBJ2-5; D not resolved. V was trimmed by 7 bases and J by 4 bases, leaving 16 bases between them. The CDR3 is 14 amino acids. The germline V gene encodes CDR1 LNHNV and CDR2 YYDKDF (reference sequence). The CDR3 loop reads CATTSTNVRETQYF. CDR3 DNA: TGTGCCACCACCTCAACCAATGTCCGAGAGACCCAGTACTTC.

This rearrangement joins TRBV12-3 or TRBV12-4 to TRBJ1-1; D remains ambiguous. Trimming removed 8 bases at V and 8 bases at J, with 15 bases between. The CDR3 is made up of 12 amino acids. The CDR3: CASCWAGGEAFF. In DNA, the CDR3 is TGTGCCAGCTGCTGGGCAGGTGGGGAAGCTTTCTTT.

CDR3 sequence: CASSSRTRNYGYTF. In DNA form, the CDR3 reads TGTGCCAGCAGTTCCCGGACACGGAACTATGGCTACACCTTC. This chain joins TRBV6-5 and TRBJ1-2, with a tentative D call TRBD1 (5 bases). CDR3 length: 14 amino acids. The V end lost 4 bases, the J end lost 2 bases, and 11 bases lay between the germline ends. In germline, CDR1 is MNHEY, CDR2 SVGAGI.

This chain uses TRBV7-2 with TRBJ1-2; 12 positions agree with TRBD1. Germline trimming cut 5 bases from V and 0 bases from J; bases unmatched to any gene: 7. The CDR3 consists of 17 residues. Germline V gene sequence: CDR1 SGHTA, CDR2 FQGNSA. CDR3 protein: CASSRGTGGEANYGYTF. DNA for the CDR3: TGTGCCAGCAGCAGAGGGACAGGGGGCGAAGCTAACTATGGCTACACCTTC.

The chain uses TRBV4-1 and TRBJ2-7; D is undetermined. The CDR3 length is 17 residues. Deletions cut 2 bases from V and 3 bases from J, with 20 bases between. Per germline, CDR1 MGHRA and CDR2 YSYEKL. The chain's CDR3 is CASSQIWSVLGSYEQYF. CDR3 nucleotide sequence: TGCGCCAGCAGCCAAATCTGGAGCGTTCTTGGTAGCTACGAGCAGTACTTC.

The CDR3 DNA sequence: TGTGCCAGCAGTAGAACAACGGGGAACACTGAAGCTTTCTTT. It codes for CASSRTTGNTEAFF. The chain has TRBV2 and TRBJ1-1; the D is unclear. There are 14 residues in the CDR3. In germline, CDR1 is SNHLY, CDR2 FYNNEI. V gave up 5 bases and J gave up 1 base, with 11 bases separating them.

The chain uses TRBV5-4 and TRBJ2-3; 9 nucleotides agree with TRBD1. Germline trimming cut 0 bases from V and 5 bases from J; bases unmatched to any gene: 4. Germline V gives CDR1 SGHNT, CDR2 YYREEE (reference sequence). The CDR3 contains 15 residues. The CDR3 reads CASSLVQGAGDTQYF. CDR3 coding DNA: TGTGCCAGCAGCTTGGTACAGGGGGCCGGAGATACGCAGTATTTT.

J is TRBJ1-6 and V is TRBV9, with D maybe TRBD1 (5 bases). Trimming shortened V by 3 bases and J by 6 bases, and 10 bases separated the two germline ends. The CDR3 is 14 amino acids. From germline, CDR1 is SGDLS and CDR2 YYNGEE. CDR3 protein: CASSARDFNSPLHF. CDR3 coding DNA: TGTGCCAGCAGCGCCCGGGACTTTAATTCACCCCTCCACTTT. The complete variable domain, with remaining parts taken from reference TRBV9 and TRBJ1-6, reads DSGVTQTPKHLITATGQRVTLRCSPRSGDLSVYWYQQSLDQGLQFLIQYYNGEERAKGNILERFSAQQFPDLHSELNLSSLELGDSALYFCASSARDFNSPLHFGNGTRLTVT.

The chain carries TRBV18 and TRBJ1-5, with D hard to call. Germline values: CDR1 KGHSH, CDR2 LQKENI. Trimming shortened V by 2 bases and J by 2 bases, and 13 bases separated the two germline ends. The CDR3 runs 16 residues. The CDR3 is CASSPTEGRGNQPQHF. The CDR3 coding sequence is TGTGCCAGCTCACCAACTGAAGGGCGAGGCAATCAGCCCCAGCATTTT.

The chain combines TRBV5-1 with TRBJ2-1; no clear D gene. The germline V gene has CDR1 SGHRS and CDR2 YFSETQ. This CDR3 has 14 amino acids. V lost 4 bases and J 3 bases, leaving 11 bases between the germline ends. The CDR3 protein is CASSPRIDYNEQFF. The CDR3 DNA reads TGCGCCAGCAGCCCTCGGATAGACTACAATGAGCAGTTCTTC.

For the CDR3, the DNA is TGTGCCAGCAGCCCCCCCAAAACAGAGAAGAACACTGAAGCTTTCTTT. It yields the protein CASSPPKTEKNTEAFF. The chain links TRBV11-2 to TRBJ1-1; D unresolved. The germline gives CDR1 SGHAT, CDR2 FQNNGV. This CDR3 region has 16 residues. V was shortened by 5 bases and J by 1 base, with 17 bases between the two germline ends. Complete variable domain (other parts from reference TRBV11-2 and TRBJ1-1): EAGVAQSPRYKIIEKRQSVAFWCNPISGHATLYWYQQILGQGPKLLIQFQNNGVVDDSQLPKDRFSAERLKGVDSTLKIQPAKLEDSAVYLCASSPPKTEKNTEAFFGQGTRLTVV.

V and J are TRBV24-1 and TRBJ2-3, with D maybe TRBD1 (6 bases). V dropped 3 bases and J dropped 3 bases, with 15 bases sitting between them. This CDR3 has 16 residues. In germline, CDR1 is KGHDR, CDR2 SFDVKD. CDR3: CATSDLRTVGTDTQYF. The CDR3 nucleotides read TGTGCCACCAGTGATCTGAGGACAGTCGGTACAGATACGCAGTATTTT.